This T cell receptor (beta chain) was sequenced during a study of spatial heterogeneity in lung cancer. Study background: Follow-up PBMC samples were sequenced when available, at a median of about two years after resection.

The junction had 12 bases not matched to a gene; V was cut back by 4 bases and J by 5 bases. Germline loops: CDR1 SGHRS, CDR2 YFSETQ. The CDR3 covers 16 residues. Each CDR3 protein is one row after TCRdb ran MiXCR on the 5' RACE reads. The sample records fewer than 100,000 distinct CDR3 sequences, roughly a fifth being singletons. Time point defined: blood at routine non-recurrence follow-up after resection. The sequencing used PBMCs, collected at follow-up. The clonotype was recovered from a male donor with early-stage non-small cell lung cancer. This rearrangement joins TRBV5-1 to TRBJ2-1; 7 bases agree with TRBD1. The CDR3 loop is CASSPTPTTGNNEQFF. The CDR3 DNA sequence: TGCGCCAGCAGCCCAACCCCAACGACAGGGAACAATGAGCAGTTCTTC.